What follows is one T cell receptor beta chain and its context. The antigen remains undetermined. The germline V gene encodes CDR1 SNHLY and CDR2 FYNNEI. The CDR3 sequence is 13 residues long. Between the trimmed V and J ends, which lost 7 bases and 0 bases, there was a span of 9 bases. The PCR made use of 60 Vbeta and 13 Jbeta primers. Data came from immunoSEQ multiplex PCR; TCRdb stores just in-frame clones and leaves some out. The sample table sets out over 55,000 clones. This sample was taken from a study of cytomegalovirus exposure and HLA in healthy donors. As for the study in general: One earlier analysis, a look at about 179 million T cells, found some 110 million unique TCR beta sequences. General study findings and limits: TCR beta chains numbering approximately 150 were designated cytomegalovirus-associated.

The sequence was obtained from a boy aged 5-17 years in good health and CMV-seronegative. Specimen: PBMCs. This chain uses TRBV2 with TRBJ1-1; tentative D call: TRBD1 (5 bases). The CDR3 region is CASTRDLNTEAFF. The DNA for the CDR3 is TGTGCCAGCACCAGGGATTTGAACACTGAAGCTTTCTTT.